What follows are 26 T cell receptor beta chains derived from one specimen sequenced in a study of beta chain features in type 1 diabetes. Antigens of these TCRs are unknown. Since all of the isolated RNA was reverse transcribed, expressed TCRB transcripts were what got sequenced. Profiled with immunoSEQ multiplex PCR; TCRdb holds only in-frame clones, not every one. Among hundreds of thousands of clones listed, around an eighth were seen once. General study results and limits: Within each of all four CD4+ subsets, Type 1 diabetes patients had TCRB CDR3s that were moderately but significantly shorter.

Specimen: naive CD4+ T cells from blood. These receptors originate from a man between 18 and 29 years old with type 1 diabetes.

The gene calls are TRBV2 and TRBJ1-1; 11 bases match TRBD1. The CDR3 extends over 14 amino acids. J lost 3 bases, V lost 4 bases, and 1 base had no gene match. Germline V CDR1 and CDR2: SNHLY, FYNNEI. CDR3 sequence: CASSGGQGDTEAFF. DNA of the CDR3: TGTGCCAGCAGTGGGGGACAGGGGGACACTGAAGCTTTCTTT.

The chain carries TRBV5-1 and TRBJ2-5, with a tentative D call TRBD1 (6 bases). The germline V gene encodes CDR1 SGHRS and CDR2 YFSETQ. CDR3 size: 15 residues. Trimming removed 0 bases from V and 5 bases from J, with 14 bases in between. CDR3 sequence reads: CASSLVQGMLETQYF. The CDR3 coding sequence is TGCGCCAGCAGCTTGGTACAGGGTATGCTGGAGACCCAGTACTTC.

V usage is TRBV7-8 and J usage is TRBJ2-5; the D gene is possibly TRBD2 (5 bases). V was cut by 4 bases and J by 7 bases, with 16 bases left in between. There are 14 residues in the CDR3. CDR1 is SGHVS, CDR2 FQNEAQ, per germline. The CDR3 here is CASSSDSSGVTQYF. CDR3 DNA: TGTGCCAGCAGCTCGGACTCGTCTGGAGTGACCCAGTACTTC.

The rearrangement joins TRBV18 to TRBJ2-2; D might be TRBD2 (6 bases). Per germline, CDR1 KGHSH and CDR2 LQKENI. V was shortened by 2 bases and J by 3 bases, with 7 bases between the two germline ends. The CDR3 has 14 residues. CDR3 sequence (DNA): TGTGCCAGCTCACCAGGCGGGGACACCGGGGAGCTGTTTTTT. It specifies CASSPGGDTGELFF.

The CDR3 loop reads CSALGQGASEQYF. Here the CDR3 DNA reads TGCAGCGCTCTCGGACAGGGGGCTAGCGAGCAGTACTTC. This chain connects TRBV29-1 to TRBJ2-7; TRBD1 aligns across 11 bases. V lost 7 bases to trimming and J lost 6 bases; unmatched junction nucleotides: 8. This CDR3 comprises 13 residues. The germline V gene has CDR1 SQVTM and CDR2 ANQGSEA.

This clone was counted between two and nine times. J is TRBJ1-1 and V is TRBV7-9; D call uncertain. Germline V gene lookup returns CDR1 SEHNR and CDR2 FQNEAQ (reference sequence). The V end was cut by 5 bases, the J end by 10 bases, with 17 bases between. This CDR3 has 13 residues. The CDR3 coding sequence is TGTGCCAGCAGCGATAGGGTGGACCCCGGAGCTTTCTTT. Its protein is CASSDRVDPGAFF.

The chain has TRBV7-3 and TRBJ2-5; TRBD1 or TRBD2 may be the D gene (5 bases each). CDR1 SGHTA and CDR2 FQGTGA come from the germline V gene. This CDR3 region has 15 residues. V lost 3 bases and J lost 5, with 16 bases in between. This chain's CDR3 is CASSFGTAHRETQYF. CDR3 DNA: TGTGCCAGCAGCTTCGGGACGGCCCATCGGGAGACCCAGTACTTC.

The rearrangement uses TRBV2 and TRBJ2-7; tentative D call: TRBD1 (5 bases). Germline CDR1 reads SNHLY; CDR2 reads FYNNEI. The CDR3 loop spans 14 amino acids. The V end was cut by 3 bases, the J end by 7 bases, with 16 bases between. CDR3: CASSELGQGWEQYF. DNA of the CDR3: TGTGCCAGCAGTGAGCTGGGGCAGGGTTGGGAGCAGTACTTC.

Concerning this clone itself: Other DNA sequences in the same sample also yield this CDR3. The V call is TRBV5-1, the J call TRBJ2-7; possible D gene TRBD1, 6 bases. Trimming removed 2 bases from V and 0 bases from J, with 9 bases in between. Germline V CDR1 and CDR2: SGHRS, YFSETQ. This CDR3 spans 14 amino acids. The CDR3 here is CASSFDRSSYEQYF. The CDR3 DNA is TGCGCCAGCAGCTTCGACAGGAGCTCCTACGAGCAGTACTTC. The whole variable domain, filled in from reference TRBV5-1 and TRBJ2-7, reads KAGVTQTPRYLIKTRGQQVTLSCSPISGHRSVSWYQQTPGQGLQFLFEYFSETQRNKGNFPGRFSGRQFSNSRSEMNVSTLELGDSALYLCASSFDRSSYEQYFGPGTRLTVT.

V and J are TRBV10-3 and TRBJ1-1; D not resolved. This CDR3 is 15 amino acids long. Trimming removed 6 bases from V and 0 bases from J, with 14 bases in between. CDR1 is ENHRY, CDR2 SYGVKD, per germline. CDR3 sequence reads: CAIRPQQTVNTEAFF. The CDR3 DNA reads TGTGCCATCAGACCTCAACAGACCGTGAACACTGAAGCTTTCTTT.

The genes are TRBV10-1 and TRBJ1-1; D is possibly TRBD1 (5 bases). CDR3 length: 13 amino acids. Germline V gene data show CDR1 as WNHNN and CDR2 as SYGVQD (reference sequence). V lost 7 bases, J lost 5 bases, and 14 bases lay in between. CDR3 sequence reads: CASTTGTGTEAFF. The CDR3 coding sequence is TGCGCCAGCACAACGGGGACCGGGACTGAAGCTTTCTTT.

V usage is TRBV4-1 and J usage is TRBJ1-2, with TRBD1 matching over 10 bases. Germline CDR1 reads MGHRA; CDR2 reads YSYEKL. This CDR3 has 19 residues. Trimming took 0 bases from V and 6 from J; bases not matched to a gene: 16. The CDR3 sequence is CASSQDHPLRQGAQDGYTF. The CDR3 bases are TGCGCCAGCAGCCAAGATCATCCCCTTCGACAGGGGGCGCAGGATGGCTACACCTTC.

This clone was counted only a few times. This rearrangement joins TRBV2 to TRBJ2-2; the D gene is possibly TRBD1 (6 bases). The CDR3 covers 14 residues. The V gene's germline CDR1 is SNHLY and CDR2 FYNNEI. Trimming cost V 3 bases and J 6 bases, with 11 bases left between them. DNA of the CDR3: TGTGCCAGCAGTGAGGGGACAAGTGCCGGGGAGCTGTTTTTT. Its translation: CASSEGTSAGELFF.

This clone was observed a handful of times. The rearrangement joins TRBV9 to TRBJ2-1, with D tentatively TRBD2 (6 bases). There are 15 residues in the CDR3. Germline values: CDR1 SGDLS, CDR2 YYNGEE. Trimming took 4 bases from V and 2 from J, leaving 13 bases between them. The DNA for the CDR3 is TGTGCCAGCAGCTTCGGGAGTGGCCCCTACAATGAGCAGTTCTTC. Its translation is CASSFGSGPYNEQFF.

This clone was counted only a few times. The J gene is TRBJ2-2, the V gene TRBV18; no clear D. This CDR3 region has 13 residues. V was pared by 3 bases and J by 9 bases, with 11 bases between. Germline loops: CDR1 KGHSH, CDR2 LQKENI. CDR3 DNA sequence: TGTGCCAGCTCACCGAATACAGCGAGGGAGCTGTTTTTT. As protein: CASSPNTARELFF.

This chain uses TRBV6-5 with TRBJ2-2; 7 bases are a match to TRBD1. V lost 4 bases to trimming and J lost 5 bases; unmatched junction nucleotides: 7. There are 15 residues in the CDR3. Germline CDR1 reads MNHEY; CDR2 reads SVGAGI. CDR3 protein: CASSFRQGGTGELFF. The CDR3 region has the DNA TGTGCCAGCAGTTTCCGACAGGGCGGAACCGGGGAGCTGTTTTTT.

The table lists this clone with a few counts. The rearrangement uses TRBV29-1 and TRBJ2-7, with 7 positions matching TRBD2. V shed 7 bases, J shed 5 bases, and the junction held 11 bases outside the gene matches. Germline V CDR1 and CDR2: SQVTM, ANQGSEA. CDR3 length equals 13 residues. This CDR3 is CSGSAREGHEQYF. CDR3 DNA: TGCAGCGGATCGGCCAGGGAGGGCCACGAGCAGTACTTC.

This clone was picked up a small number of times. This rearrangement joins TRBV7-9 to TRBJ1-2; no clear D gene. Per germline, CDR1 SEHNR and CDR2 FQNEAQ (reference sequence). Trimming left V 1 base short and J 0 bases short, with 12 bases between. CDR3 length: 16 residues. The CDR3 protein is CASSLDYRDANYGYTF. Written as DNA, the CDR3 is TGTGCCAGCAGCTTAGACTACCGGGATGCTAACTATGGCTACACCTTC. The full variable domain, completed using reference TRBV7-9 and TRBJ1-2, is DTGVSQNPRHKITKRGQNVTFRCDPISEHNRLYWYRQTLGQGPEFLTYFQNEAQLEKSRLLSDRFSAERPKGSFSTLEIQRTEQGDSAMYLCASSLDYRDANYGYTFGSGTRLTVV.

The chain recombines TRBV5-6 with TRBJ1-6; 7 nucleotides agree with TRBD1. This CDR3 has 15 amino acids. The trim removed 2 bases at V and 7 bases at J, leaving 6 bases unmatched. CDR1 is SGHDT and CDR2 is YYEEEE in the germline V gene. The CDR3, as DNA: TGTGCCAGCAGCTTTCCCCAGGGGGGAAATTCACCCCTCCACTTT. It codes for CASSFPQGGNSPLHF.

The chain combines TRBV7-3 with TRBJ2-1; D not resolved. CDR1 and CDR2 (germline): SGHTA, FQGTGA. Trimming removed 3 bases at V and 7 bases at J, with 4 bases between. This CDR3 comprises 11 residues. DNA for the CDR3: TGTGCCAGCAGCTTTGGAAATGAGCAGTTCTTC. Amino acid sequence: CASSFGNEQFF.

The chain carries TRBV2 and TRBJ1-2; D is ambiguous. The CDR3 spans 13 residues. CDR1 and CDR2 from the germline V gene are SNHLY and FYNNEI. The V end lost 6 bases, the J end lost 4 bases, and 12 bases lay between the germline ends. This CDR3 reads CASREKRFYGYTF. The CDR3, as DNA: TGTGCCAGCAGGGAAAAGAGGTTCTATGGCTACACCTTC.

This chain connects TRBV7-6 to TRBJ2-2; D not certain. Trimming removed 2 bases from V and 6 bases from J, with 7 bases in between. Germline V gene lookup returns CDR1 SGHVS and CDR2 FNYEAQ. The CDR3 consists of 13 residues. CDR3 coding DNA: TGTGCCAGCAGCTTAAGGACCGCCGGGGAGCTGTTTTTT. Its translation: CASSLRTAGELFF.

The chain couples TRBV30 to TRBJ1-1, with a possible D match to TRBD1 (5 bases). CDR3 length: 14 residues. V dropped 0 bases and J dropped 1 base, with 9 bases sitting between them. CDR1 GTSNPN and CDR2 SVGIG come from the germline V gene (reference sequence). The DNA of the CDR3 is TGTGCCTGGAGTGTGGGACTGGCGAACACTGAAGCTTTCTTT. Translation gives CAWSVGLANTEAFF.

This sequence joins TRBV7-9 and TRBJ1-5, with 7 bases lining up with TRBD1. V lost 4 bases, J lost 0 bases, and 15 bases stayed unmatched. This CDR3 spans 19 amino acids. CDR1 SEHNR and CDR2 FQNEAQ come from the germline V gene (reference sequence). CDR3 nucleotide sequence: TGTGCCAGCAGCTCCTCGATTGGACAGGTTTCCTCTAGCAATCAGCCCCAGCATTTT. This codes for CASSSSIGQVSSSNQPQHF. The variable domain in full, with the rest retrieved from reference TRBV7-9 and TRBJ1-5, is DTGVSQNPRHKITKRGQNVTFRCDPISEHNRLYWYRQTLGQGPEFLTYFQNEAQLEKSRLLSDRFSAERPKGSFSTLEIQRTEQGDSAMYLCASSSSIGQVSSSNQPQHFGDGTRLSIL.

The rearrangement uses TRBV9 and TRBJ1-4; D remains unclear. The germline gives CDR1 SGDLS, CDR2 YYNGEE. The V and J ends lost 0 bases and 8 bases respectively, with 14 bases between them. The CDR3 loop spans 15 amino acids. The CDR3 reads CASSVEGLTTEKLFF. In nucleotides, the CDR3 is TGTGCCAGCAGCGTAGAGGGTCTCACTACGGAAAAACTGTTTTTT.

In this sample, this clone turned up a few times. CDR3 region: CAWGGGTRVSEQYF. In DNA, the CDR3 is TGTGCCTGGGGCGGGGGTACGAGGGTTAGCGAGCAGTACTTC. The chain combines TRBV30 with TRBJ2-7; 7 nucleotides align to TRBD2. J gave up 6 bases and V 5 bases, and 13 bases lay outside the gene matches. Germline-derived CDR1 and CDR2 are GTSNPN and SVGIG (reference sequence). The CDR3 is made up of 14 amino acids.